The T cell receptor (beta chain) described here comes from a study of identical twins. The study, taken as a whole, reports: There were fewer insertions in abundant cord blood beta clonotypes, but memory repertoires showed no such pattern.

TCRdb re-called the 5' RACE reads with MiXCR, one entry per CDR3 protein. The sample holds around 250,000 distinct CDR3 sequences, 12% seen once. V was pared by 3 bases and J by 6 bases, with 6 bases between. Germline V gene lookup returns CDR1 DFQATT and CDR2 SNEGSKA (reference sequence). CDR3 size: 10 residues. As concerns this clonotype: The antigen is undetermined.

In every case, the donor was a healthy Caucasian. The data also belong to a second study, concerning yellow fever vaccine responses in identical twins.

The sample was memory (CD45RO+) T cells sorted from blood. The chain has TRBV20-1 and TRBJ2-7; D gene unclear. The source is a woman under 30 in good health. CDR3 bases: TGCAGTGCTAGTCGTGGCGAGCAGTACTTC. It is translated as CSASRGEQYF.